Presented here are 8 T cell receptor beta chains from one specimen sequenced in a study of CD8+ T cells in alopecia areata. Sample treatment: oral pan-JAK inhibitor, 5-10 mg twice daily. Sequencing relied on a cDNA template that was reverse transcribed from extracted RNA. Generated by immunoSEQ multiplex PCR, the TCRdb table keeps only in-frame clones and is missing some. The sample lists more than 200,000 clones; under 70% were seen once. This specimen was CD4+ T cells sorted from blood, taken at week 4, from a patient treated with tofacitinib. Source of these receptors: a human donor with alopecia areata.

The chain recombines TRBV2 with TRBJ1-3, with 9 bases that match TRBD1. The junction had 6 bases not matched to a gene; V was cut back by 5 bases and J by 4 bases. CDR3 length: 15 residues. CDR1 and CDR2 (germline): SNHLY, FYNNEI. The CDR3 spells CASSPRTGEGNTIYF. CDR3 coding DNA: TGTGCCAGCAGTCCCAGGACAGGGGAAGGAAACACCATATATTTT.

The rearrangement joins TRBV29-1 to TRBJ2-2; 7 positions match TRBD2. Trimming at V came to 7 bases and at J to 6 bases, leaving 11 bases not matched to a gene. Per the germline V gene, CDR1 is SQVTM and CDR2 is ANQGSEA. The length of the CDR3 is 14 residues. Here the CDR3 reads CSAPLPGGAGELFF. In DNA form, the CDR3 reads TGCAGCGCTCCCCTCCCTGGGGGGGCCGGGGAGCTGTTTTTT.

The chain couples TRBV5-4 to TRBJ2-5; a possible D gene is TRBD1 (6 bases). Looked up from germline, CDR1 is SGHNT and CDR2 is YYREEE (reference sequence). V dropped 4 bases and J dropped 5 bases, with 18 bases sitting between them. This CDR3 is 15 amino acids long. The CDR3 DNA reads as TGTGCCAGCAGCGTGCCGGGACACAGCGTGGAGACCCAGTACTTC. It translates to CASSVPGHSVETQYF.

The chain combines TRBV7-2 with TRBJ1-6; D ambiguous. The CDR3 covers 14 residues. Trimming took 4 bases from V and 5 from J, leaving 9 bases between them. Germline V gene sequence: CDR1 SGHTA, CDR2 FQGNSA. Written as DNA, the CDR3 is TGTGCCAGCAGCTATGGGCCGCATAATTCACCCCTCCACTTT. Amino acid sequence: CASSYGPHNSPLHF. Based on the CDR3 plus reference TRBV7-2 and TRBJ1-6, the full variable domain is GAGVSQSPSNKVTEKGKDVELRCDPISGHTALYWYRQSLGQGLEFLIYFQGNSAPDKSGLPSDRFSAERTGGSVSTLTIQRTQQEDSAVYLCASSYGPHNSPLHFGNGTRLTVT.

The chain joins TRBV25-1 to TRBJ1-6, with D unclear. CDR1 and CDR2 (germline): MGHDK, SYGVNS. Trimming took off 1 base at V and 7 bases at J, with 11 bases between the two ends. The CDR3 consists of 15 residues. CDR3 sequence reads: CASSELGTANSPLHF. Here the CDR3 DNA reads TGTGCCAGCAGTGAATTAGGCACCGCCAATTCACCCCTCCACTTT.

The chain uses TRBV27 and TRBJ1-1, with D perhaps matching TRBD1 (5 bases). Trimming removed 7 bases from V and 3 bases from J, with 18 bases in between. The CDR3 spans 15 residues. Germline V CDR1 and CDR2: MNHEY, SMNVEV (reference sequence). CDR3 in amino acids: CASTRSGGVDTEAFF. The CDR3 bases are TGTGCCAGCACCCGGTCCGGGGGAGTGGACACTGAAGCTTTCTTT.

This chain links TRBV5-1 with TRBJ1-3; TRBD1 aligns across 11 bases. CDR1 is SGHRS, CDR2 YFSETQ, per germline. With 5 bases clipped from V and 2 bases from J, the junction kept 3 bases outside the gene matches. The CDR3 has 15 amino acids. The chain's CDR3 is CASRQDRGPGNTIYF. In DNA form, the CDR3 reads TGCGCCAGCAGGCAGGACAGGGGGCCTGGAAACACCATATATTTT.

This clone occurred a few times. The chain uses TRBV5-6 and TRBJ2-3; the D gene is possibly TRBD1 (6 bases). The germline V gene has CDR1 SGHDT and CDR2 YYEEEE. CDR3 length equals 15 residues. V was cut by 1 base and J by 6 bases, with 15 bases left in between. DNA for the CDR3: TGTGCCAGCAGCTTGCCACCAGGACAGTACGATACGCAGTATTTT. Protein sequence: CASSLPPGQYDTQYF.